The sequence of this T cell receptor beta chain was determined in a study of T cell responses to AZD1222 COVID-19 vaccine. Produced via immunoSEQ multiplex PCR; TCRdb's table is partial and in-frame only. The repertoire holds 100,000 to 150,000 clones, about 89% seen once, with around 10% in the top ten. Study conclusions and caveats: Sampling captured repertoires only after the peak T cell response. Donors were largely white British and mainly female; clonal diversity was possibly underestimated. Recipients of AZD1222 seropositive at baseline numbered only five or six.

The junction had 19 bases not matched to a gene; V was cut back by 5 bases and J by 8 bases. Germline assignment: CDR1 SGHAT and CDR2 FQNNGV. The CDR3 loop spans 17 amino acids. On this clone itself: Its matching antigen is unknown.

This receptor was identified in an adult in good health. The J gene is TRBJ1-2, the V gene TRBV11-2; 8 nucleotides agree with TRBD1. The sequenced sample was peripheral blood, obtained on day 0 of MenACWY control vaccination. CDR3 protein: CASSNPSQDRAQRGYTF. CDR3 sequence (DNA): TGTGCCAGCAGCAATCCCTCCCAGGACAGGGCTCAACGCGGCTACACCTTC.